A selection of T cell receptor beta chains follows, all from one sample in a study of blood T cell repertoires in COVID-19. Profiled with immunoSEQ multiplex PCR; TCRdb holds only in-frame clones, not every one. The sample includes 90,000 to 95,000 clones, almost 90% of them seen just once. Sequencing used peripheral blood. The receptors stem from a woman in her 70s with acute or convalescent COVID-19. The conserved cysteine and the conserved F or W are not part of the CDR3 here. D genes are given only for firm matches. Expanded clones are given a class, and other clones once, few, many or no size at all.

NA	TRBV4-1	TRBJ2-1	NA	ASSQDSAGYEQF
NA	TRBV5-1	TRBJ2-2	TRBD1	ASSLAPDRQNTGELF
NA	TRBV3-1/TRBV3-2	TRBJ2-3	NA	ASSRSLLRSTDTQY
NA	TRBV28	TRBJ2-7	NA	ASIGSRYEQY
NA	TRBV7-9	TRBJ1-2	NA	ASSVSREPYT
NA	TRBV5-4	TRBJ2-1	TRBD1	ASSLRQGHYNEQF
NA	TRBV5-1	TRBJ1-5	NA	ASSPGQPNQPQH
NA	TRBV30	TRBJ1-4	NA	ACRVLGATNEKLF
NA	TRBV5-1	TRBJ2-3	TRBD1	ASSLAGTVKGGTQY
NA	TRBV28	TRBJ2-7	TRBD2	ASSLFAGLAGGGGSYEQY
once	TRBV7-2	TRBJ1-2	TRBD1	ASRQDRGLYGYT
NA	TRBV6-2/TRBV6-3	TRBJ2-2	TRBD1	ASSLYRTGAVGELF
once	TRBV7-9	TRBJ2-7	NA	ASSRRGSPYEQY
NA	TRBV5-1	TRBJ2-7	TRBD2	ASSLLSGNYEQY
once	TRBV3-1/TRBV3-2	TRBJ2-2	NA	ASSQEQGYTGELF
NA	TRBV5-1	TRBJ2-7	NA	ASSIDREQY
once	TRBV7-2	TRBJ1-5	TRBD1	ASSGQGQGGQPQH
NA	TRBV18	TRBJ2-1	NA	ASSPLLAPYNEQF
NA	TRBV28	TRBJ2-1	NA	ATLLGLSDEQF
NA	TRBV2	TRBJ2-7	TRBD1	ASRTGGRYEQY
once	TRBV5-1	TRBJ2-2	NA	ASSPSGTNTGELF
NA	TRBV6-1	TRBJ1-2	TRBD1	ASSEAAGTGNYGYT
NA	TRBV27	TRBJ1-5	NA	ASSLDSNQPQH
NA	TRBV7-8	TRBJ2-7	TRBD2	ASSPGLAGVYEQY
few	TRBV27	TRBJ2-1	TRBD2	ASSSRSWGLAGFISYNEQF
NA	TRBV15	TRBJ1-4	TRBD1	ATSDMGQINEKLF
NA	TRBV6-1	TRBJ1-5	TRBD1	ASSDLGQVYSNQPQH
once	TRBV9	TRBJ1-1	TRBD1	ASSAGQGGDTEAF
NA	TRBV6-2/TRBV6-3	TRBJ2-7	TRBD1	ASSSPPRTGGLSVPYEQY
NA	TRBV19	TRBJ1-5	NA	ATKGLWDQPQH
few	TRBV6-5	TRBJ1-4	TRBD1	ASRKTGGNEKLF
NA	TRBV28	TRBJ1-6	NA	ASSVTHNSPLH
NA	TRBV5-1	TRBJ1-3	TRBD1	ASSGRTGVGGNTIY
NA	TRBV5-4	TRBJ1-4	NA	ASSLGGLLNEKLF
NA	TRBV5-1	TRBJ2-5	TRBD2	ASRPTLAGQETQY
NA	TRBV5-1	TRBJ2-7	TRBD2	ASSRGWGGPDEQY
NA	TRBV6-2/TRBV6-3	TRBJ2-7	NA	ASSYSGAAHYEQY
NA	TRBV6-1	TRBJ1-6	TRBD1	ASSEGNKGTGYSPLH
NA	TRBV9	TRBJ1-1	NA	ASSALLGMRAEAF